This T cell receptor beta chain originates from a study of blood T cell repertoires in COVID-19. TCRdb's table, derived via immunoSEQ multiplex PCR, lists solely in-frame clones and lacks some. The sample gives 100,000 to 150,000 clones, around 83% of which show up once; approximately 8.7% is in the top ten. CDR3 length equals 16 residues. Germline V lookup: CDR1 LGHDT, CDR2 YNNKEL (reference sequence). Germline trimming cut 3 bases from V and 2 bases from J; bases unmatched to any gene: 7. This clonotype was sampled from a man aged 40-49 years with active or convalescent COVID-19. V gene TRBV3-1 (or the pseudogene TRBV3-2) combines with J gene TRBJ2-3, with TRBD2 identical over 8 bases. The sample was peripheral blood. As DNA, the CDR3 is TGTGCCAGCAGCCAGCCGGGACTAGGGTTCACAGATACGCAGTATTTT. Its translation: CASSQPGLGFTDTQYF.